Described below is a single TCR beta chain sequence and its context. What it binds is unknown. The time point was: patch test 3, about 24 weeks after DPC sensitization. Treatment here: therapeutic diphenylcyclopropenone sensitization with weekly scalp DPC. Blood, whole and unfractionated, served as the source for total RNA extraction. CDR1 MNHEY and CDR2 SVGAGI come from the germline V gene. The CDR3 spans 13 residues. V lost 2 bases and J lost 8, with 12 bases in between. This record comes from a study of human T cells and chemical hapten exposure. On the study more broadly: Across the whole study, which lasted roughly 24 weeks, patients were given diphenylcyclopropenone on the scalp once a week. The patch tests put 0.01% DPC on the skin of the upper back and were read 6 days later.

In TCRdb, the RACE reads were re-called with MiXCR into one record per CDR3 protein. The table shows roughly 50,000 distinct CDR3 sequences, with 9.9% occurring only once. Points from the study as a whole: Those TCRs sitting above 1 in 1000 frequency stayed the same with DPC sensitization.

The sequence came from a woman aged 40-49 years with alopecia areata. Some clones in this sample may be carry-over from other donors' samples. The sequencing used whole blood, collected in connection with sensitization to the hapten diphenylcyclopropenone (DPC). V is TRBV6-5 and J is TRBJ1-1, with TRBD1 as a possible D gene (5 bases). The CDR3 spells CASSYRTRDEAFF. The CDR3 nucleotides read TGTGCCAGCAGTTACCGGACCCGGGACGAAGCTTTCTTT.